The T cell receptor (beta chain) under discussion was sequenced for a study of a mutant IDH1 vaccine in newly diagnosed glioma. Study-level information: Patients got their first vaccination 4-6 weeks after radiotherapy alone, or with temozolomide cycles.

This CDR3 comprises 14 residues. Trimming cost V 2 bases and J 2 bases, with 10 bases left between them. Per germline, CDR1 SGHRS and CDR2 YFSETQ. Method: immunoSEQ multiplex PCR; TCRdb's copy keeps in-frame clones and lacks some. The repertoire consists of tens of thousands of clones, with around nine tenths occurring once and the leading ten covering around 0.73%. As to this clone: Antigen unknown.

Time point reported: week 47, end of study. Vaccine doses each comprised 300 ug of mutant IDH1 20-mer peptide, with topical imiquimod. New IDH1-mutant, ATRX-lost WHO grade 3 or 4 astrocytomas occurred in donors. General study results and limits: Immune responses induced by vaccination arose in 90% to 95% of the patients.

The source of this sequence is a woman aged 45-65 years with glioma. The sample here was PBMCs, taken from a glioma patient whose treatment included an IDH1 peptide vaccine. The V gene is TRBV5-1, the J gene TRBJ1-2; D unclear. CDR3 DNA sequence: TGCGCCAGCAGCTTAGGCAGGCCGAACTATGGCTACACCTTC. This gives the protein CASSLGRPNYGYTF.